Listed below are T cell receptor beta chains from one sample, sequenced in a study of shared clonotypes between healthy human individuals. Assay used: immunoSEQ multiplex PCR; TCRdb lists only in-frame clones, some missing. This sample has about 320,000 clones, with roughly 87% found just once. The sequenced sample was memory CD8+ T cells sorted from blood. These TCRs come from a man younger than 35 in good health. CDR3s include the opening cysteine and the closing phenylalanine or tryptophan. D genes are given only for firm matches. Clone size is given for some rows only: seen once, a few or many times, or a class if the clone is expanded.

.	once	TRBV27	TRBJ2-3	CASSSRLEVGPDTQYF	TGTGCCAGCAGTTCCCGACTAGAGGTGGGCCCAGATACGCAGTATTTT
.	.	TRBV2	TRBJ2-7	CASIPVGRTYEQYF	TGTGCCAGCATCCCGGTAGGACGGACCTACGAGCAGTACTTC
.	.	TRBV27	TRBJ1-2	CASSGGGLEAYYGYTF	TGTGCCAGCAGTGGGGGAGGTCTTGAGGCCTACTATGGCTACACCTTC
.	.	TRBV6-1	TRBJ1-1	CASTELGRYTEAFF	TGTGCCAGCACCGAACTGGGAAGGTACACTGAAGCTTTCTTT
TRBD1	.	TRBV27	TRBJ1-1	CASSLGDRVKAFF	TGTGCCAGCAGTTTAGGGGACAGGGTGAAGGCTTTCTTT
.	.	TRBV6-5	TRBJ2-7	CASSYGRGFRASTYF	TGTGCCAGCAGTTATGGCAGGGGATTTCGAGCGAGTACGTACTTC
.	.	TRBV7-9	TRBJ2-3	CASSLSTVGADTQYF	TGTGCCAGCAGCTTAAGTACCGTGGGGGCAGATACGCAGTATTTT
TRBD1	.	TRBV29-1	TRBJ2-3	CSVVGQVPSQYF	TGCAGCGTTGTGGGACAGGTGCCCTCGCAGTATTTT
TRBD2	.	TRBV4-1	TRBJ2-3	CASSQGPTSGYTDTQYF	TGCGCCAGCAGCCAAGGCCCGACTAGCGGATACACAGATACGCAGTATTTT
TRBD2	.	TRBV4-3	TRBJ2-7	CASSHDQTAGEQYF	TGCGCCAGCAGCCATGACCAGACAGCGGGGGAGCAGTACTTC
TRBD1	.	TRBV29-1	TRBJ2-7	CSVLGGPTYEQYF	TGCAGCGTATTAGGGGGCCCCACCTACGAGCAGTACTTC
TRBD1	few	TRBV4-1	TRBJ1-1	CASSQGQGAGNTEAFF	TGCGCCAGCAGCCAAGGACAGGGGGCAGGGAACACTGAAGCTTTCTTT
.	.	TRBV15	TRBJ1-1	CATSRLGAGATEAFF	TGTGCCACCAGCAGATTGGGGGCAGGCGCCACTGAAGCTTTCTTT
TRBD1	.	TRBV28	TRBJ1-4	CASSWTGASFLDEKLFF	TGTGCCAGCAGCTGGACAGGGGCCTCCTTCTTGGATGAAAAACTGTTTTTT
TRBD2	.	TRBV30	TRBJ2-3	CAWSVGTSGADTQYF	TGTGCCTGGAGTGTAGGGACTAGCGGGGCAGATACGCAGTATTTT
.	.	TRBV6-5	TRBJ2-5	CASSYSGAVQETQYF	TGTGCCAGCAGTTACTCTGGGGCGGTCCAAGAGACCCAGTACTTC
.	once	TRBV28	TRBJ1-5	CASSPRHDLSNQPQHF	TGTGCCAGCAGTCCCAGACACGACCTTAGCAATCAGCCCCAGCATTTT
.	.	TRBV2	TRBJ2-5	CASRLLGTEETQYF	TGTGCCAGCAGGTTACTCGGAACCGAAGAGACCCAGTACTTC
.	.	TRBV6-5	TRBJ1-5	CASSPVLNNQPQHF	TGTGCCAGCAGCCCGGTTCTTAACAATCAGCCCCAGCATTTT
.	.	TRBV7-6	TRBJ2-7	CASSFKGAYEQYF	TGTGCCAGCAGCTTCAAGGGCGCCTACGAGCAGTACTTC
.	.	TRBV6-4	TRBJ2-7	CASRVLGAYSYEQYF	TGTGCCAGCAGAGTGTTGGGGGCGTATTCCTACGAGCAGTACTTC
TRBD1	once	TRBV2	TRBJ2-1	CASSPGTGIYNEQFF	TGTGCCAGCAGCCCCGGGACAGGTATATACAATGAGCAGTTCTTC
.	.	TRBV4-1	TRBJ2-7	CASSKYGGQPHSYEQYF	TGCGCCAGCAGCAAATACGGGGGCCAGCCGCACTCCTACGAGCAGTACTTC
.	.	TRBV30	TRBJ1-1	CAWSVHGGKAFF	TGTGCCTGGAGTGTACACGGGGGGAAGGCTTTCTTT
.	few	TRBV7-9	TRBJ1-1	CASSLGNREAFF	TGTGCCAGCAGCTTAGGTAACAGGGAAGCTTTCTTT
TRBD1	.	TRBV19	TRBJ1-6	CARRTGKPSGSSYNSPLHF	TGTGCCAGACGGACAGGGAAGCCTTCCGGGAGCTCCTATAATTCACCCCTCCACTTT
.	.	TRBV19	TRBJ2-7	CASSDSEGRPYEQYF	TGTGCCAGTAGTGATTCGGAGGGCCGCCCCTACGAGCAGTACTTC
.	few	TRBV27	TRBJ2-7	CASSSNRNRDEQYF	TGTGCCAGCAGTTCGAACAGGAACAGGGACGAGCAGTACTTC
TRBD2	.	TRBV7-9	TRBJ2-2	CASSPGGGPNTGELFF	TGTGCCAGCAGCCCCGGGGGAGGGCCGAACACCGGGGAGCTGTTTTTT
.	.	TRBV28	TRBJ2-3	CASSTRDFNTDTQYF	TGTGCCAGCAGCACCAGGGACTTCAACACAGATACGCAGTATTTT
.	.	TRBV9	TRBJ1-6	CASSVGTGPLHF	TGTGCCAGCAGCGTAGGCACAGGACCCCTCCACTTT
.	.	TRBV4-1	TRBJ1-3	CASSQVTTAYSGNTIYF	TGCGCCAGCAGCCAAGTCACTACAGCATACTCTGGAAACACCATATATTTT
TRBD1	.	TRBV13	TRBJ1-1	CASSHPDRGGTEAFF	TGTGCCAGCAGCCACCCGGACAGGGGAGGAACTGAAGCTTTCTTT
.	many	TRBV6-5	TRBJ1-3	CATATGNTIYF	TGTGCCACCGCGACTGGAAACACCATATATTTT
.	many	TRBV4-1	TRBJ2-3	CASSQEQADTDTQYF	TGCGCCAGCAGCCAAGAACAGGCGGACACAGATACGCAGTATTTT
.	.	TRBV13	TRBJ2-5	CASSLWGEETQYF	TGTGCCAGCAGCTTATGGGGGGAAGAGACCCAGTACTTC
.	.	TRBV9	TRBJ1-6	CASSPEFGVDNSPLHF	TGTGCCAGCAGCCCCGAGTTCGGGGTTGATAATTCACCCCTCCACTTT